The 17 T cell receptor beta chains listed next were all sequenced from one sample in a study of blood T cell repertoires in COVID-19. Produced via immunoSEQ multiplex PCR; TCRdb's table is partial and in-frame only. Of about 140,000 clones listed, about nine tenths are singletons. The sequencing input was peripheral blood. These receptor sequences come from an elderly woman with acute or convalescent COVID-19.

Only a few counts were recorded for this clone. The rearrangement links TRBV7-6 to TRBJ2-4; 11 nucleotides agree with TRBD1. Germline V lookup: CDR1 SGHVS, CDR2 FNYEAQ. With 5 bases clipped from V and 7 bases from J, the junction kept 7 bases outside the gene matches. The CDR3 has 15 residues. CDR3 nucleotide sequence: TGTGCCAGCAGCCCAGGGACAGGGGGGTTGAACATTCAGTACTTC. Amino acids: CASSPGTGGLNIQYF.

The DNA for the CDR3 is TGTGCCAGCAGCTTAGGGGGGACAGGGGGGAATCAGCCCCAGCATTTT. Its protein product is CASSLGGTGGNQPQHF. The genes are TRBV7-2 and TRBJ1-5; 11 nucleotides match TRBD1. The CDR3 is made up of 16 amino acids. Germline V lookup: CDR1 SGHTA, CDR2 FQGNSA. V lost 1 base to trimming and J lost 4 bases; unmatched junction nucleotides: 3.

The chain couples TRBV5-1 to TRBJ1-6; D is unclear. CDR1 is SGHRS and CDR2 is YFSETQ in the germline V gene. The CDR3 extends over 13 amino acids. The V and J ends lost 2 bases and 7 bases respectively, with 7 bases between them. The CDR3 nucleotides read TGCGCCAGCAGCTTTCGAGAGAATTCACCCCTCCACTTT. Its protein product is CASSFRENSPLHF.

The V call is TRBV7-8, the J call TRBJ2-1; TRBD2 aligns across 15 bases. V lost 5 bases and J lost 9; bases outside the gene matches: 8. The CDR3 is made up of 16 amino acids. Germline CDR1 SGHVS, CDR2 FQNEAQ. CDR3 amino acids: CASSKRTSGGAAEQFF. CDR3 nucleotides: TGTGCCAGCAGCAAAAGGACTAGCGGGGGGGCCGCTGAGCAGTTCTTC.

The chain couples TRBV15 to TRBJ2-7, with a possible D match to TRBD1 (5 bases). Germline V lookup: CDR1 LNHNV, CDR2 YYDKDF (reference sequence). The V gene lost 9 bases and the J gene lost 2 bases, with 14 bases spanning the gap. The CDR3 consists of 13 residues. CDR3 amino acids: CATSGRAPYEQYF. The CDR3 region has the DNA TGTGCCACATCAGGCAGGGCCCCCTACGAGCAGTACTTC. The full variable domain, completed using reference TRBV15 and TRBJ2-7, is DAMVIQNPRYQVTQFGKPVTLSCSQTLNHNVMYWYQQKSSQAPKLLFHYYDKDFNNEADTPDNFQSRRPNTSFCFLDIRSPGLGDTAMYLCATSGRAPYEQYFGPGTRLTVT.

This clone is a singleton in its sample. This rearrangement joins TRBV5-1 to TRBJ1-1; D not resolved. This CDR3 has 15 residues. V was pared by 0 bases and J by 0 bases, with 9 bases between. CDR1 is SGHRS, CDR2 YFSETQ, per germline. CDR3: CASSLGAGLNTEAFF. The CDR3 coding sequence is TGCGCCAGCAGCTTGGGGGCAGGATTGAACACTGAAGCTTTCTTT.

The count of this clone is one. The chain employs TRBV7-3 and TRBJ1-2; D might be TRBD1 (5 bases). CDR3 length: 14 amino acids. Trimming removed 0 bases at V and 7 bases at J, with 12 bases between. Germline assignment: CDR1 SGHTA and CDR2 FQGTGA. CDR3 DNA sequence: TGTGCCAGCAGCTTAACCGGGGGAGAACTTGGCTACACCTTC. Translation gives CASSLTGGELGYTF.

This chain joins TRBV29-1 and TRBJ1-1; a weak D match, TRBD1 (6 bases). The CDR3 loop spans 15 amino acids. Germline V gene sequence: CDR1 SQVTM, CDR2 ANQGSEA. The V gene lost 3 bases and the J gene lost 3 bases, with 17 bases spanning the gap. Here the CDR3 DNA reads TGCAGCGTTGATGACTTGGGGGCAGGGGACACTGAAGCTTTCTTT. It is translated as CSVDDLGAGDTEAFF.

This clone was counted a few times. This chain joins TRBV5-4 and TRBJ1-1; D remains unclear. CDR3 length: 11 residues. In germline, CDR1 is SGHNT, CDR2 YYREEE (reference sequence). Trimming removed 4 bases from V and 13 bases from J, with 14 bases in between. For the CDR3, the DNA is TGTGCCAGCAGCACGAGGTATGCGGGTTTCTTT. Amino acids: CASSTRYAGFF.

The rearrangement uses TRBV7-9 and TRBJ1-5, with D hard to call. Germline V gene lookup returns CDR1 SEHNR and CDR2 FQNEAQ (reference sequence). V was cut by 3 bases and J by 0 bases, with 6 bases left in between. CDR3 size: 14 residues. CDR3 coding DNA: TGTGCCAGCAGCTTCACTGATAGCAATCAGCCCCAGCATTTT. Translation gives CASSFTDSNQPQHF.

This clone was counted once. The chain uses TRBV30 and TRBJ1-5; D gene uncertain. The germline V gene has CDR1 GTSNPN and CDR2 SVGIG (reference sequence). CDR3 length equals 14 residues. Trimming took 0 bases from V and 0 from J, leaving 6 bases between them. The DNA for the CDR3 is TGTGCCTGGAGTGTTCGGGTTAGCAATCAGCCCCAGCATTTT. Amino acid sequence: CAWSVRVSNQPQHF.

This rearrangement joins TRBV4-1 to TRBJ2-1; D is ambiguous. The germline V gene has CDR1 MGHRA and CDR2 YSYEKL. Trimming took 1 base from V and 1 from J, leaving 11 bases between them. The CDR3 extends over 16 amino acids. CDR3 in amino acids: CASSQGPSPSYNEQFF. The CDR3 DNA follows: TGCGCCAGCAGCCAAGGGCCGTCCCCTTCCTACAATGAGCAGTTCTTC.

This clone came up a few times. The chain carries TRBV12-5 and TRBJ1-1, with D tentatively TRBD1 (6 bases). The CDR3 length is 16 residues. CDR1 is LGHNT, CDR2 FRNRAP, per germline. Trimming stripped 6 bases from V and 2 bases from J, with 19 bases between. CDR3 loop: CASGLTIRGPNTEAFF. DNA of the CDR3: TGTGCTAGTGGCCTGACCATCAGGGGACCCAACACTGAAGCTTTCTTT.

This sequence joins TRBV19 and TRBJ2-1; D not certain. Trimming removed 6 bases from V and 4 bases from J, with 16 bases in between. There are 15 residues in the CDR3. The germline V gene has CDR1 LNHDA and CDR2 SQIVND (reference sequence). Written as DNA, the CDR3 is TGTGCCAGTAGCTTCCGGGTTCAAACATACAATGAGCAGTTCTTC. It encodes CASSFRVQTYNEQFF.

The chain is built from TRBV3-1 (or the pseudogene TRBV3-2) and TRBJ1-2; 7 bases match TRBD1. This CDR3 is built from 15 residues. Looked up from germline, CDR1 is LGHDT and CDR2 is YNNKEL (reference sequence). Losses at the gene ends were 1 base for V and 4 bases for J; bases not matched to a gene: 6. The CDR3 spells CASSQVRDRAYGYTF. The CDR3 DNA is TGTGCCAGCAGCCAAGTTCGAGACAGGGCCTATGGCTACACCTTC.

This chain joins TRBV6-5 and TRBJ2-7, with 9 bases identical to TRBD2. V shed 0 bases and J 3 bases; nucleotides not matched to a gene: 3. In germline, CDR1 is MNHEY, CDR2 SVGAGI. The CDR3 loop spans 15 amino acids. CDR3 nucleotides: TGTGCCAGCAGTTACTCGGGACTAGCTAACTACGAGCAGTACTTC. Protein: CASSYSGLANYEQYF.

The chain uses TRBV7-2 and TRBJ2-3, with 7 bases identical to TRBD2. CDR3 length: 16 amino acids. V shed 2 bases and J 2 bases; nucleotides not matched to a gene: 7. CDR1 is SGHTA and CDR2 is FQGNSA in the germline V gene. The CDR3 protein is CASSLMGGSTTDTQYF. The CDR3 nucleotides read TGTGCCAGCAGCTTAATGGGCGGGAGCACCACAGATACGCAGTATTTT.